The 7 T cell receptor beta chains below come from one sample, sequenced in a study of T-cell memory formation after mild COVID-19 (dated by TCRdb to the early 2020s). The library came from 5' RACE. TCRdb shows the sequencer as Illumina NovaSeq 6000. TCRdb redid the processing of the public reads, applying fastp at Q25 and MiXCR, and retained in-frame beta chains. One record per CDR3 amino acid sequence lists the most common genes and DNA. Across this sample there are roughly 160,000 distinct CDR3 sequences, with roughly 10% seen only once. The ten largest clones represent approximately 4% of the sample. Sequencing was performed on PBMCs or a T cell subset sorted from them (not recorded which). Receptors were obtained from a man aged 18-30 years who had mild COVID-19 (a few samples of this study predate the infection). The sample titles of this study are shuffled in the database, so cell type and time point are left out; the donor was told from shared clones.

This clonotype was seen only a few times. This chain uses TRBV5-1 with TRBJ1-4; TRBD1 aligns across 7 bases. The V gene end was trimmed by 1 base and the J gene end by 7 bases; junction bases not matched to a gene: 10. CDR1 is SGHRS, CDR2 YFSETQ, per germline. This CDR3 comprises 16 residues. The CDR3 protein is CASSLRQGGISEKLFF. The CDR3 nucleotides read TGCGCCAGCAGCTTGCGCCAGGGGGGTATTAGTGAAAAACTGTTTTTT.

This clonotype showed up many times. V usage is TRBV2 and J usage is TRBJ1-6; D remains ambiguous. The CDR3 contains 12 residues. With 3 bases removed from V and 11 bases from J, the gap between germline ends came to 8 bases. Germline V gives CDR1 SNHLY, CDR2 FYNNEI. This chain's CDR3 is CASSDPATPLHF. CDR3 DNA: TGTGCCAGCAGTGACCCCGCGACACCCCTCCACTTT.

This clonotype was counted only a few times. The V gene is TRBV27, the J gene TRBJ2-1, with D maybe TRBD1 (6 bases). V shed 5 bases and J shed 4 bases, with 18 bases lying between them. The CDR3 has 16 residues. Germline CDR1 MNHEY, CDR2 SMNVEV (reference sequence). CDR3 in DNA: TGTGCCAGCAGTCACCTAGGGCAGGGGCTTTACAATGAGCAGTTCTTC. Its protein product is CASSHLGQGLYNEQFF.

The table lists this clonotype with a few counts. The rearrangement joins TRBV12-3 or TRBV12-4 to TRBJ2-5; perhaps D is TRBD1 or TRBD2 (6 bases each). The CDR3 contains 15 residues. With 7 bases removed from V and 4 bases from J, the gap between germline ends came to 19 bases. CDR3 bases: TGTGCCAGCACCACCCCCCCGGGGGCAGTAGAGACCCAGTACTTC. It codes for CASTTPPGAVETQYF.

This chain links TRBV2 with TRBJ2-7; possible D gene TRBD1, 6 bases. Germline CDR1 is SNHLY and CDR2 is FYNNEI. This CDR3 is 16 amino acids long. The V end was cut by 0 bases, the J end by 3 bases, with 15 bases between. Here the CDR3 DNA reads TGTGCCAGCAGTGAAGCGACTTGGACAGCACGCTACGAGCAGTACGTC. Translating it yields CASSEATWTARYEQYV.

A few counts support this clonotype. The V gene is TRBV5-1, the J gene TRBJ1-1; no reliable D call. V lost 4 bases, J lost 1 base, and 11 bases lay in between. CDR3 length equals 14 residues. Germline-derived CDR1 and CDR2 are SGHRS and YFSETQ. The CDR3 reads CASSLGVANTEAFF. CDR3 sequence (DNA): TGCGCCAGCAGCCTTGGGGTAGCGAACACTGAAGCTTTCTTT.

The V and J genes are TRBV4-1 and TRBJ2-3; weak D call: TRBD1 (5 bases). Per germline, CDR1 MGHRA and CDR2 YSYEKL. V lost 3 bases, J lost 2 bases, and 6 bases lay in between. The CDR3 contains 13 residues. Written as DNA, the CDR3 is TGCGCCAGCAGCCAGGGGCTCACAGATACGCAGTATTTT. Protein product: CASSQGLTDTQYF.